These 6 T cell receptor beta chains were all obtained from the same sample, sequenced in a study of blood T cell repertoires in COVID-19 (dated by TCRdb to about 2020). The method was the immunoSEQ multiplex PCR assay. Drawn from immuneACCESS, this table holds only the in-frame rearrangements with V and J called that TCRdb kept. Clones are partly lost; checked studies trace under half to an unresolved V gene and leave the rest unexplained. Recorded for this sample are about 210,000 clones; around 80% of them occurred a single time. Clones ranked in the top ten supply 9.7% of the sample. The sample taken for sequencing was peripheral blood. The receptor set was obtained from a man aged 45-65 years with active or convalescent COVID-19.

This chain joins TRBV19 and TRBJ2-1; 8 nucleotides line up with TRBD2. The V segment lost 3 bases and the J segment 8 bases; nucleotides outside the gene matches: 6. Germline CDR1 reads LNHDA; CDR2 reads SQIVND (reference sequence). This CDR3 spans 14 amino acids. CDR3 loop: CASSIQRGQYEQFF. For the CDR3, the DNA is TGTGCCAGTAGTATTCAGCGGGGGCAATATGAGCAGTTCTTC.

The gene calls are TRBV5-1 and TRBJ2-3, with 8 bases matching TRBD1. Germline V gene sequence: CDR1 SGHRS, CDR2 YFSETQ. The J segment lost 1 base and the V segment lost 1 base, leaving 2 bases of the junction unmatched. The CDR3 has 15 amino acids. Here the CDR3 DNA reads TGCGCCAGCAGCTTGCAGGGGGCGGGCACAGATACGCAGTATTTT. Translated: CASSLQGAGTDTQYF.

CDR3 sequence reads: CASSLTGGQPQHF. The CDR3 DNA follows: TGTGCCAGCAGTTTAACAGGGGGTCAGCCCCAGCATTTT. V is TRBV12-3 or TRBV12-4 and J is TRBJ1-5, with 8 bases aligning to TRBD1. There are 13 residues in the CDR3. After removal of 2 bases from V and 6 bases from J, the junction contained 0 bases not matched to a gene.

CDR3 sequence reads: CASSIRDSYGYTF. The CDR3, as DNA: TGTGCCAGTAGTATAAGGGACAGCTATGGCTACACCTTC. V and J are TRBV19 and TRBJ1-2, with 7 bases matching TRBD1. Germline trimming cut 2 bases from V and 4 bases from J; bases unmatched to any gene: 1. Germline CDR1 and CDR2: LNHDA and SQIVND (reference sequence). CDR3 size: 13 residues.

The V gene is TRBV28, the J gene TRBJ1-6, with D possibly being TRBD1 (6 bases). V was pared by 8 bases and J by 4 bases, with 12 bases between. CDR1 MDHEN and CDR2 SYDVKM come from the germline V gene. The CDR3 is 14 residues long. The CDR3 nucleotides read TGTGCCAGCGCCGGGACACTGTATAATTCACCCCTCCACTTT. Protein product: CASAGTLYNSPLHF. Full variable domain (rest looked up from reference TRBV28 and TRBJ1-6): DVKVTQSSRYLVKRTGEKVFLECVQDMDHENMFWYRQDPGLGLRLIYFSYDVKMKEKGDIPEGYSVSREKKERFSLILESASTNQTSMYLCASAGTLYNSPLHFGNGTRLTVT.

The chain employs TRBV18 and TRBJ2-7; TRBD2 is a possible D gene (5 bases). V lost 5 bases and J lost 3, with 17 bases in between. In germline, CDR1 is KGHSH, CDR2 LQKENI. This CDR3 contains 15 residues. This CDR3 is CASSATINGGYEQYF. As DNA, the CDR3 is TGTGCCAGCTCAGCGACCATAAATGGAGGCTACGAGCAGTACTTC.